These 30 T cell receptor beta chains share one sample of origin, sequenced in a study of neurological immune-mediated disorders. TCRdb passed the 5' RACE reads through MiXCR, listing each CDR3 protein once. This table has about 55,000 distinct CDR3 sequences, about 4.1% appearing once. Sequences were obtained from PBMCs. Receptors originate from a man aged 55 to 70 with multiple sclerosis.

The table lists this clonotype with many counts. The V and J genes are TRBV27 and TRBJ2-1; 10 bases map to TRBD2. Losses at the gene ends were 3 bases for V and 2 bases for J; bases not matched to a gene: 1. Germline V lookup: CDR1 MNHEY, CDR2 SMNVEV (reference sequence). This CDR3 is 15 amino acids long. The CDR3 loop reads CASSFTSGTYNEQFF. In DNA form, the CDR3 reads TGTGCCAGCAGTTTTACTAGCGGGACCTACAATGAGCAGTTCTTC.

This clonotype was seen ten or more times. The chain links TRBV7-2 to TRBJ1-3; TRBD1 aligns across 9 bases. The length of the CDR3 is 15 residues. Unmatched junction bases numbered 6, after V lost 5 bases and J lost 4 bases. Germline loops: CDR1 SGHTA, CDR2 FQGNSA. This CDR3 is CASSPGTGKGNTIYF. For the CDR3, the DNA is TGTGCCAGCAGCCCGGGGACAGGGAAAGGAAACACCATATATTTT.

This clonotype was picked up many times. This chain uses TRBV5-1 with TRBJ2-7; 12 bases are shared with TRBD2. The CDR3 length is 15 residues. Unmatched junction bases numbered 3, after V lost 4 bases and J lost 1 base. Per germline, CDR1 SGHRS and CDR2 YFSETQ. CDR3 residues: CASSPTSGSSYEQYF. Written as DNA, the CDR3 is TGCGCCAGCAGCCCGACTAGCGGGAGTTCCTACGAGCAGTACTTC.

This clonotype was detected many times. CDR3 coding DNA: TGTGCCAGCAGTGTGCTATTCGGTGAAGCTTTCTTT. Protein product: CASSVLFGEAFF. The chain carries TRBV25-1 and TRBJ1-1; D ambiguous. Trimming removed 4 bases at V and 7 bases at J, with 10 bases between. CDR3 length: 12 residues. The germline V gene encodes CDR1 MGHDK and CDR2 SYGVNS.

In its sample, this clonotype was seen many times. The CDR3 DNA reads TGTGCCAGCAGCCAAGACCCGCTTTCACCCCTCCACTTT. It is translated as CASSQDPLSPLHF. The genes are TRBV14 and TRBJ1-6; D ambiguous. Deletions cut 0 bases from V and 9 bases from J, with 6 bases between. The V gene's germline CDR1 is SGHDN and CDR2 FVKESK. The CDR3 consists of 13 residues.

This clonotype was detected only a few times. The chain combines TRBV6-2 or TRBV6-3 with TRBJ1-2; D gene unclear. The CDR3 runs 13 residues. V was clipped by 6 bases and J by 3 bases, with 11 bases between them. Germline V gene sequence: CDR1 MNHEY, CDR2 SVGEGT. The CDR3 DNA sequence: TGTGCCAGCAGATCCCTGGACGACTATGGCTACACCTTC. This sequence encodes CASRSLDDYGYTF.

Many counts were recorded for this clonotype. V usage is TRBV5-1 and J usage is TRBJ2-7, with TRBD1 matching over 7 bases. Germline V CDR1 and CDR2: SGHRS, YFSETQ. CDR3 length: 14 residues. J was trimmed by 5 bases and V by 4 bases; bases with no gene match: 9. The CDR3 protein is CASSPLQTGDEQYF. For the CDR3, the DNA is TGCGCCAGCAGCCCCCTCCAAACAGGGGACGAGCAGTACTTC.

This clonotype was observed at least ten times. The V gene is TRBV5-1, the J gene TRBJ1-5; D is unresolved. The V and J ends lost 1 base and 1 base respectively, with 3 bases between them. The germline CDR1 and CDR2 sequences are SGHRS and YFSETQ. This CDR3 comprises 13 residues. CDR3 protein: CASSLLSNQPQHF. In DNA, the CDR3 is TGCGCCAGCAGCTTGTTGAGCAATCAGCCCCAGCATTTT.

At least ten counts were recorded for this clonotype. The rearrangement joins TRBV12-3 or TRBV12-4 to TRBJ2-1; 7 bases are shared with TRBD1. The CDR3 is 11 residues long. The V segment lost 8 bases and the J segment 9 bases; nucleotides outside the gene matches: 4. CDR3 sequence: CASGRTGEQFF. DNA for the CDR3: TGTGCCAGCGGTAGGACAGGTGAGCAGTTCTTC.

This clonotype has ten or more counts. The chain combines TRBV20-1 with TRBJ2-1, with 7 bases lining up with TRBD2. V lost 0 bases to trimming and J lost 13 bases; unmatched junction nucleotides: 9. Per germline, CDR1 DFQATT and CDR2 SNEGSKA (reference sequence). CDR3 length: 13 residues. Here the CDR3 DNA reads TGCAGTGCTAGAGATTTACGGGACTACACTCAGTTCTTC. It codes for CSARDLRDYTQFF.

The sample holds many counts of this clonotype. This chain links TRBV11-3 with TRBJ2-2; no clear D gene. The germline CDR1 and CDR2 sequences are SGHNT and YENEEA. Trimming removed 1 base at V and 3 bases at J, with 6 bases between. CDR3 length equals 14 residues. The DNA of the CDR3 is TGTGCCAGCAGCTTAGGGCAATACACCGGGGAGCTGTTTTTT. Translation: CASSLGQYTGELFF.

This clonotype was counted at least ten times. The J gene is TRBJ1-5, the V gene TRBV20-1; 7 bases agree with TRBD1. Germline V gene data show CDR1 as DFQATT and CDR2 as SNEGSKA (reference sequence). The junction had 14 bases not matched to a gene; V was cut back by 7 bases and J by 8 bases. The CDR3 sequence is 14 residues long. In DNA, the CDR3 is TGCAGTGTCAGGTTCACAGGGGAGAACGAGCCCCAGCATTTT. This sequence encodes CSVRFTGENEPQHF.

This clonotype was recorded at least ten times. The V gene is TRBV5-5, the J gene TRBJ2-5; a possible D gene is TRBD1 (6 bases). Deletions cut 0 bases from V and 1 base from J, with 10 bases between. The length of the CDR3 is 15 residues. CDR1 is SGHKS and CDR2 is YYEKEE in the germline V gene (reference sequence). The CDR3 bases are TGTGCCAGCAGCTTGGAGGGGGTCCGCCAAGAGACCCAGTACTTC. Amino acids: CASSLEGVRQETQYF.

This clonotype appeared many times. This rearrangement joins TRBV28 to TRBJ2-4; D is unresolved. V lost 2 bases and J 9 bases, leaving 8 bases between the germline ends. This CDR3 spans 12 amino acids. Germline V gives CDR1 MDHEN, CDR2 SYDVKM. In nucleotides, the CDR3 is TGTGCCAGCAGTTTAGAACAAGGCATTCAGTACTTC. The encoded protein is CASSLEQGIQYF.

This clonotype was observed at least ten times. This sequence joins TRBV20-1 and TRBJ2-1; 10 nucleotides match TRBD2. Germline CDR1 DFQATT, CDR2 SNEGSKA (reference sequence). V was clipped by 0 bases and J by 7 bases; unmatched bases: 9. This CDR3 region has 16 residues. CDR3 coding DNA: TGCAGTGCTAGAGACCCCGCGGGACTAGCGCTAAATGAGCAGTTCTTC. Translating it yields CSARDPAGLALNEQFF.

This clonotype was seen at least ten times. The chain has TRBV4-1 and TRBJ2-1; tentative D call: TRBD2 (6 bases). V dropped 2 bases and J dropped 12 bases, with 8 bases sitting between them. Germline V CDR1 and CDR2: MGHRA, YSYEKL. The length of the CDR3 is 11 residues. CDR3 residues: CASSQRGGQFF. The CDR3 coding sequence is TGCGCCAGCAGCCAAAGGGGAGGGCAGTTCTTC.

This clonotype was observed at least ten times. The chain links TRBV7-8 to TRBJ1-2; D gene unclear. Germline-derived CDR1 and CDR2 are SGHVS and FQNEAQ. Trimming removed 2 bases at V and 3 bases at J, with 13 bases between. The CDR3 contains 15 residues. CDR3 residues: CASSLSRIGDYGYTF. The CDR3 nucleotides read TGTGCCAGCAGCTTATCACGGATCGGGGACTATGGCTACACCTTC.

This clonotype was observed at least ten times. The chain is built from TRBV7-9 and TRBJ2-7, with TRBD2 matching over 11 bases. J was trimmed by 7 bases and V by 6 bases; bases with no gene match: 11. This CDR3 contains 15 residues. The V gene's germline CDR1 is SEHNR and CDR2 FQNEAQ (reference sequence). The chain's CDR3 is CASRSGTSGQGEQYF. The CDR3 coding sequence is TGTGCCAGCAGGTCCGGGACTAGCGGCCAGGGGGAGCAGTACTTC. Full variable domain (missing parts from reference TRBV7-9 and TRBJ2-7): DTGVSQNPRHKITKRGQNVTFRCDPISEHNRLYWYRQTLGQGPEFLTYFQNEAQLEKSRLLSDRFSAERPKGSFSTLEIQRTEQGDSAMYLCASRSGTSGQGEQYFGPGTRLTVT.

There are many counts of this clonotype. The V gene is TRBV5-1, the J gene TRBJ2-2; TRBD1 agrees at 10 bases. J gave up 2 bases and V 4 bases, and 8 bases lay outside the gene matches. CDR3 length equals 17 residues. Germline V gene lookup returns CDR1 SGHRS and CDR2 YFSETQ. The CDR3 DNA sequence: TGCGCCAGCAGCCATCTGGGGGACAGGGGAAACACCGGGGAGCTGTTTTTT. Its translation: CASSHLGDRGNTGELFF.

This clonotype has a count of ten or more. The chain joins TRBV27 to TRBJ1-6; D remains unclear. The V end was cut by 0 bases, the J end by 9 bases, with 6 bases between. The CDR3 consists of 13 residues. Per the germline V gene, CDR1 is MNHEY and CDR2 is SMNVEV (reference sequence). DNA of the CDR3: TGTGCCAGCAGTTTATCGAAGGGTTCACCCCTCCACTTT. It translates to CASSLSKGSPLHF.

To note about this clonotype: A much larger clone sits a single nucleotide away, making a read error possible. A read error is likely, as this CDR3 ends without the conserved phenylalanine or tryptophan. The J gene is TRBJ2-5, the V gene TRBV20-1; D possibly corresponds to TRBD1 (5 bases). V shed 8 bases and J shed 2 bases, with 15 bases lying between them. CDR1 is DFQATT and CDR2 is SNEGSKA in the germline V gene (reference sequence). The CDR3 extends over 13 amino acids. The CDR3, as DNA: TGCAGTTTTTTCGGCAGGGATCAAGAGACCCAGTACATC. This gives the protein CSFFGRDQETQYI.

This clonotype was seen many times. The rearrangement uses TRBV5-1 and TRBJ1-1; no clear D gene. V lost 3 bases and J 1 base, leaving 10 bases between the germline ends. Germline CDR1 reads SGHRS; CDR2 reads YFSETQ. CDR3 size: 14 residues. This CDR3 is CASSSSGKNTEAFF. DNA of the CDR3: TGCGCCAGCAGCTCCTCGGGGAAGAACACTGAAGCTTTCTTT. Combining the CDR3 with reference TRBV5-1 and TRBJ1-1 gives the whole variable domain KAGVTQTPRYLIKTRGQQVTLSCSPISGHRSVSWYQQTPGQGLQFLFEYFSETQRNKGNFPGRFSGRQFSNSRSEMNVSTLELGDSALYLCASSSSGKNTEAFFGQGTRLTVV.

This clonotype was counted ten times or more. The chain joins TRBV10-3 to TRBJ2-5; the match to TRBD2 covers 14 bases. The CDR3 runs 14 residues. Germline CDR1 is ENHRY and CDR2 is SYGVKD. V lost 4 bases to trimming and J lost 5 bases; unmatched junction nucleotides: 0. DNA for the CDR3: TGTGCCATCAGTGGACTAGCGGGAGGGGAGACCCAGTACTTC. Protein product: CAISGLAGGETQYF.

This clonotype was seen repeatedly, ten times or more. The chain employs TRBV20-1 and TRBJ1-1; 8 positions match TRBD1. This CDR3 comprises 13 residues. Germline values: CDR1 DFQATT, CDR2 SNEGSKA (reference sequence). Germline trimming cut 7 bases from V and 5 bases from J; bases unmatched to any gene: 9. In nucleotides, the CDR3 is TGCAGTGAGGTCGGACAGGGATCGACTGAAGCTTTCTTT. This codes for CSEVGQGSTEAFF.

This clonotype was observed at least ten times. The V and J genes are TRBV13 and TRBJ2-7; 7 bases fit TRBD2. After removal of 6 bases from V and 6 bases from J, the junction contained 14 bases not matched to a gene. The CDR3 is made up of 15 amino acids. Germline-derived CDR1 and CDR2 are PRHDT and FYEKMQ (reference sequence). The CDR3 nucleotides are TGTGCCAGCAGTTCCTCCGGGGAGGGAGTTCGCGAGCAGTACTTC. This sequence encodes CASSSSGEGVREQYF. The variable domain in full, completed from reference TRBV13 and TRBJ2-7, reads AAGVIQSPRHLIKEKRETATLKCYPIPRHDTVYWYQQGPGQDPQFLISFYEKMQSDKGSIPDRFSAQQFSDYHSELNMSSLELGDSALYFCASSSSGEGVREQYFGPGTRLTVT.

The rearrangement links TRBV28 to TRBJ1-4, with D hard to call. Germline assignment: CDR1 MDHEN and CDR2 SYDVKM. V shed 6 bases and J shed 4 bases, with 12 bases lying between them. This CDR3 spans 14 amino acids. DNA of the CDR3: TGTGCCAGCAGGGAAAGGTCGGTTAATGAAAAACTGTTTTTT. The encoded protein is CASRERSVNEKLFF.

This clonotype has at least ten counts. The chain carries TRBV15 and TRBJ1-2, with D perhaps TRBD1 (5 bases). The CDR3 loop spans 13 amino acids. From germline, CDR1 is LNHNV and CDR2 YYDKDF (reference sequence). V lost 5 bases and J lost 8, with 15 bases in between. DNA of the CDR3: TGTGCCACCAGCCCCGGAGGGGCGGGGGGCTACACCTTC. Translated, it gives CATSPGGAGGYTF. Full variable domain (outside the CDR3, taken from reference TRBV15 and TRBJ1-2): DAMVIQNPRYQVTQFGKPVTLSCSQTLNHNVMYWYQQKSSQAPKLLFHYYDKDFNNEADTPDNFQSRRPNTSFCFLDIRSPGLGDTAMYLCATSPGGAGGYTFGSGTRLTVV.

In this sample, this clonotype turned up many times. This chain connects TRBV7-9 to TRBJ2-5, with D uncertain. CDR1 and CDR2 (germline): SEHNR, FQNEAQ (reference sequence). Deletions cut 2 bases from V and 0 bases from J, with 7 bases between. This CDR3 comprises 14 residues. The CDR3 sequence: CASSLKRDQETQYF. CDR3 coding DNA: TGTGCCAGCAGCTTAAAACGGGACCAAGAGACCCAGTACTTC.

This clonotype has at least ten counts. The CDR3 reads CASSLDGRADTQYF. Here the CDR3 DNA reads TGTGCCAGCAGCTTAGACGGGAGAGCAGATACGCAGTATTTT. The chain uses TRBV7-9 and TRBJ2-3; D possibly corresponds to TRBD2 (6 bases). The CDR3 extends over 14 amino acids. Germline CDR1 is SEHNR and CDR2 is FQNEAQ (reference sequence). V was pared by 1 base and J by 4 bases, with 9 bases between.

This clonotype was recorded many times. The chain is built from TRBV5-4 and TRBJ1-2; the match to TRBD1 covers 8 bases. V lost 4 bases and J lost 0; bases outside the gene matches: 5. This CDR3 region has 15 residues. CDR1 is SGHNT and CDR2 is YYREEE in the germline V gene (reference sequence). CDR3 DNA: TGTGCCAGCAGCCCGTGGACAGGGACTAACTATGGCTACACCTTC. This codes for CASSPWTGTNYGYTF.